This T cell receptor beta chain emerged from a study of CD8+CD57+ T cells in acquired aplastic anemia. Whole-study context: The average for DNA from sorted CD4+ and CD8+ cells was roughly 3 ug.

This clonotype was detected many times. The CDR3 extends over 12 amino acids. Germline CDR1 and CDR2: MNHNS and SASEGT. An expansion of CD8+CD57+ cells by flow cytometry had been shown in patients chosen for sequencing. CDR3 and TCR beta VDJ profiling relied on a genomic DNA template. TCRdb re-derived calls from the reads in MiXCR, one entry per CDR3 protein. This table has 150,000 to 200,000 distinct CDR3 sequences, around half appearing once. Sequenced: sorted CD4+, CD8+, or CD8+CD57+ T cells (not recorded which) from PBMCs. The V and J genes are TRBV6-1 and TRBJ2-3; D perhaps matches TRBD2 (5 bases). This receptor was obtained from a human donor with aplastic anemia. The DNA of the CDR3 is TGTGCGACTGGAGGACCCACAGATACGCAGTATTTT. Its translation: CATGGPTDTQYF.